These 18 T cell receptor beta chains were all obtained from the same sample, sequenced in a study of T cells in women clearing cervical HPV infection. Only in-frame clones appear in the TCRdb table, and some are missing; sequencing was by immunoSEQ multiplex PCR. The sample shows over 30,000 clones, and 3.7% sits with its ten largest clones. The sequencing sample was made of blood buffy coat. The receptor source for this set is a woman aged 18 to 75 with a cervical HPV16 infection that either progressed to CIN3+ or cleared (not recorded which).

On this clone: The read is 3 residues too short to cover the CDR3 end, so that end is filled in from the germline J gene. This chain links TRBV18 with TRBJ2-3; TRBD1 agrees at 7 bases. With V trimmed by 8 bases and J by 0 bases, 5 bases remained unmatched. The germline gives CDR1 KGHSH, CDR2 LQKENI. The CDR3 runs 14 residues. The covered CDR3 bases are TGTGCCAGCGTTGGGGGACAGAGCACAGATACG. It translates to CASVGGQSTDT. The entire CDR3 sequence reads CASVGGQSTDTQYF.

Worth noting for this clone: The read ends 3 residues shy of where the CDR3 ends; the end is completed using the germline J gene. V is TRBV7-9 and J is TRBJ2-4; 9 nucleotides match TRBD1. Germline loops: CDR1 SEHNR, CDR2 FQNEAQ (reference sequence). The CDR3 is made up of 14 amino acids. This CDR3 reads CASSYLQGADGQYF. CDR3 bases read: TGTGCCAGCAGCTACCTACAGGGGGCAGATGGT.

With regard to this clone: The read falls 3 residues short of the CDR3 end, and the missing part is taken from the germline J gene. The J gene is TRBJ2-7, the V gene TRBV5-1, with D hard to call. Between the trimmed V and J ends, which lost 6 bases and 6 bases, there was a span of 16 bases. CDR1 and CDR2 (germline): SGHRS, YFSETQ. CDR3 size: 13 residues. The part of the CDR3 DNA that was read is TGCGCCAGCACCGATACAAGGGTTTTCGAG. Translating it yields CASTDTRVFE. The full-length CDR3 reads as CASTDTRVFEQYF. The full variable domain, rest sourced from reference TRBV5-1 and TRBJ2-7, is KAGVTQTPRYLIKTRGQQVTLSCSPISGHRSVSWYQQTPGQGLQFLFEYFSETQRNKGNFPGRFSGRQFSNSRSEMNVSTLELGDSALYLCASTDTRVFEQYFGPGTRLTVT.

Regarding this clone: The DNA ends 3 residues before the CDR3 does, and the rest of the CDR3 is filled in from the germline J gene. V and J are TRBV11-2 and TRBJ1-1, with 9 nucleotides matching TRBD1. Germline V gene sequence: CDR1 SGHAT, CDR2 FQNNGV. V dropped 3 bases and J dropped 6; count of bases not matched to a gene: 2. The CDR3 length is 13 residues. The CDR3 DNA, read in part, is TGTGCCAGCAGCTTGACAGGGGGGGCTGAA. Its protein product is CASSLTGGAE. The complete CDR3 protein is CASSLTGGAEAFF.

CDR3 amino acids: CASSRTGGSAGGYTF. The DNA read from the CDR3 is TGTGCCAGTAGTCGAACAGGGGGTTCGGCTGGGGGC. The chain carries TRBV19 and TRBJ1-2; 8 bases map to TRBD1. Read coverage stops 3 residues before the CDR3 terminus; the germline J gene supplies the remainder. The CDR3 contains 15 residues. The germline V gene has CDR1 LNHDA and CDR2 SQIVND (reference sequence).

Points on this clone: The read finishes 3 residues shy of the CDR3 end, and the germline J gene is used to complete it. The J gene is TRBJ2-1, the V gene TRBV12-3 or TRBV12-4, with D perhaps TRBD1 (6 bases). Between the trimmed V and J ends, which lost 4 bases and 6 bases, there was a span of 10 bases. The CDR3 length is 13 residues. The part of the CDR3 DNA that was read is TGTGCCAGCAGTTCTGGACAGCGCAATGAG. Translation: CASSSGQRNE. The CDR3, in full, reads CASSSGQRNEQFF.

Remarks on this clone: The CDR3 goes on 3 residues after the read ends, and that part is filled in from the germline J gene. The chain carries TRBV7-2 and TRBJ2-3; maybe TRBD2 (6 bases). CDR3 length equals 15 residues. Between the trimmed V and J ends, which lost 7 bases and 0 bases, there was a span of 14 bases. The germline V gene has CDR1 SGHTA and CDR2 FQGNSA. The sequenced CDR3 bases are TGTGCCAGCACTCCCGCCGGGACTAGCACAGATACG. Its translation: CASTPAGTSTDT. The full CDR3 protein is CASTPAGTSTDTQYF.

On this clone: An end of the junction does not agree with germline; a read error may underlie this. The read falls 3 residues short of the CDR3 end, and the missing part is taken from the germline J gene. V usage is TRBV4-2 and J usage is TRBJ2-3; TRBD2 is a possible D gene (7 bases). The CDR3 spans 16 residues. Germline lookup yields CDR1 LGHNA and CDR2 YNFKEQ. The CDR3 loop reads CASSQEGGRGTDTQYF. The covered CDR3 bases are TGCGCCAGCAGCCAAGAGGGGGGGAGGGGCACAGATACG.

Points on this clone: With the read ending 3 residues before the CDR3 end, the germline J gene is used to fill in that end. This chain connects TRBV7-2 to TRBJ2-2; 8 positions agree with TRBD2. The ends lost 6 bases at V and 1 base at J; junction bases unmatched: 1. The CDR3 totals 14 residues. Per the germline V gene, CDR1 is SGHTA and CDR2 is FQGNSA. The CDR3 here is CASRGLGNTGELFF. Partial CDR3 DNA: TGTGCCAGCAGGGGACTAGGGAACACCGGGGAG.

With respect to this clone: The read ends 3 residues early relative to the CDR3; the germline J gene fills the gap. The chain is built from TRBV9 and TRBJ2-1; 11 nucleotides align to TRBD2. This CDR3 comprises 14 residues. Germline-derived CDR1 and CDR2 are SGDLS and YYNGEE. Trimming removed 0 bases from V and 9 bases from J; junction bases left unmatched: 2. The DNA read from the CDR3 is TGTGCCAGCAGCGTAGTAGCGGGGGGGACTGAG. Residues: CASSVVAGGTE. The whole CDR3 sequence is CASSVVAGGTEQFF. The full variable domain, completed using reference TRBV9 and TRBJ2-1, is DSGVTQTPKHLITATGQRVTLRCSPRSGDLSVYWYQQSLDQGLQFLIQYYNGEERAKGNILERFSAQQFPDLHSELNLSSLELGDSALYFCASSVVAGGTEQFFGPGTRLTVL.

Its frequency marks this clone as large. The read ends 3 residues shy of where the CDR3 ends; the end is completed using the germline J gene. This chain joins TRBV14 and TRBJ2-4, with TRBD1 identical over 9 bases. V was clipped by 4 bases and J by 0 bases; unmatched bases: 4. Germline CDR1 reads SGHDN; CDR2 reads FVKESK. The CDR3 runs 16 residues. CDR3 DNA (partial): TGTGCCAGCAGCCCGACAGGGGGACTAGCCAAAAACATT. Its translation is CASSPTGGLAKNI. Given in full, the CDR3 is CASSPTGGLAKNIQYF.

Comments on this clone: A junction end diverges from the germline sequence, so it may reflect a read error. The missing CDR3 end, 3 residues past where the read stops, is filled in from the germline J gene. The V and J genes are TRBV4-2 and TRBJ2-7; D tentatively reads TRBD1 or TRBD2 (5 bases each). CDR3 size: 14 residues. Germline values: CDR1 LGHNA, CDR2 YNFKEQ. The CDR3 bases that were read are TGCGCCAGCAGCCGGGGCAGTAGCTCCTACGAG. The encoded protein is CASSRGSSSYE. The complete CDR3 sequence is CASSRGSSSYEQYF.

Note on this clone: The read is 3 residues too short to cover the CDR3 end, so that end is filled in from the germline J gene. The chain joins TRBV6-1 to TRBJ1-2; perhaps TRBD1 as D (5 bases). The CDR3 has 15 residues. From germline, CDR1 is MNHNS and CDR2 SASEGT. V was cut by 0 bases and J by 6 bases, with 14 bases left in between. The CDR3 is CASSEAKTASNGYTF. The DNA read from the CDR3 is TGTGCCAGCAGTGAAGCGAAGACAGCATCTAATGGC.

Regarding this clone: The CDR3 end falls 3 residues outside the read, so it is completed with the germline J gene. The V and J genes are TRBV6-1 and TRBJ1-3, with D uncertain. There are 14 residues in the CDR3. Per the germline V gene, CDR1 is MNHNS and CDR2 is SASEGT. V was trimmed by 3 bases and J by 3 bases, leaving 9 bases between them. The CDR3 region is CASSDGVYGNTIYF. Partial CDR3 DNA: TGTGCCAGCAGTGACGGGGTTTATGGAAACACC.

On this clone: The CDR3 end falls 3 residues outside the read, so it is completed with the germline J gene. The chain uses TRBV12-3 or TRBV12-4 and TRBJ2-1; 10 bases agree with TRBD2. Trimming removed 6 bases from V and 5 bases from J; junction bases left unmatched: 4. This CDR3 contains 14 residues. Partial CDR3 DNA: TGTGCCAGCAGCAGAGCGGGAGGGGACAATGAG. Its translation is CASSRAGGDNE. The CDR3 as a whole reads CASSRAGGDNEQFF.

As regards this clone: The read stops 3 residues short of the end of the CDR3; the missing end is completed from the germline J gene. The rearrangement uses TRBV24-1 and TRBJ1-2, with D perhaps TRBD1 (5 bases). This CDR3 spans 13 amino acids. Germline V gene lookup returns CDR1 KGHDR and CDR2 SFDVKD. The sequenced part of the CDR3 DNA is TGTGCCACCAGTGATGGCCAGGGAGAGGGC. It is translated as CATSDGQGEG. The entire CDR3 sequence reads CATSDGQGEGYTF.

With respect to this clone: The sequence runs out 3 residues before the end of the CDR3; the remainder is reconstructed from the germline J gene. The rearrangement joins TRBV19 to TRBJ2-4; 9 bases map to TRBD1. The junction had 9 bases not matched to a gene; V was cut back by 5 bases and J by 4 bases. This CDR3 is built from 16 residues. The germline CDR1 and CDR2 sequences are LNHDA and SQIVND (reference sequence). The CDR3 bases that were read are TGTGCCAGTAGTCTTAGAGGACAGGGGAAAAAAAACATT. Translation: CASSLRGQGKKNI. The whole CDR3 region reads CASSLRGQGKKNIQYF.

About this clone: The CDR3 end is not reached by the read, which stops 3 residues before it; the germline J gene fills it in. V usage is TRBV5-1 and J usage is TRBJ2-7, with D unresolved. The CDR3 runs to 12 residues. Germline V lookup: CDR1 SGHRS, CDR2 YFSETQ. Trimming cost V 4 bases and J 4 bases, with 9 bases left between them. The CDR3 DNA, read in part, is TGCGCCAGCAGCCCCAAAGGGTACGAG. Protein: CASSPKGYE. The full CDR3 sequence reads CASSPKGYEQYF.